Listed below are T cell receptor beta chains from one sample, sequenced in a study of T cell repertoires in cytomegalovirus infection. TCRdb used MiXCR to reprocess the reads, holding one entry per CDR3 protein. The table records approximately 500,000 distinct CDR3 sequences, 16% of them present only once. Material for sequencing was CD8+ T cells from PBMCs. All receptors come from a human donor in good health (CMV status not recorded). Some clones in this sample may be carry-over from other donors' samples. Each CDR3 is given with its conserved first and last residue. Each record gives: CDR3 protein, CDR3 DNA, D gene, clone size, V gene, J gene. A D gene is named only where the DNA matches it firmly. Rows give clone size only sometimes, using once, few, many, or a class for an expanded clone.

CDR3aa: CASSFRSPTDTQYF; CDR3nt: TGTGCCAGCAGCTTTCGCAGCCCAACAGATACGCAGTATTTT; d_gene: .; abundance: many; v_gene: TRBV11-2; j_gene: TRBJ2-3
CDR3aa: CASSYLRGKDNEQFF; CDR3nt: TGTGCCAGCAGCTATCTGCGGGGGAAAGACAATGAGCAGTTCTTC; d_gene: TRBD2; abundance: many; v_gene: TRBV7-8; j_gene: TRBJ2-1
CDR3aa: CASRGNRGINTGELFF; CDR3nt: TGTGCCAGCAGGGGAAACAGGGGGATTAACACCGGGGAGCTGTTTTTT; d_gene: TRBD1; abundance: once; v_gene: TRBV13; j_gene: TRBJ2-2
CDR3aa: CASSRPQGVGTEAFF; CDR3nt: TGTGCCAGCAGCCGCCCCCAGGGAGTGGGTACTGAAGCTTTCTTT; d_gene: .; abundance: many; v_gene: TRBV11-2; j_gene: TRBJ1-1
CDR3aa: CASKREGRGDTQYF; CDR3nt: TGTGCCAGCAAACGGGAGGGCCGGGGCGATACGCAGTATTTT; d_gene: TRBD2; abundance: many; v_gene: TRBV19; j_gene: TRBJ2-3
CDR3aa: CASSFSGENTGELFF; CDR3nt: TGTGCCAGCAGCTTTAGCGGGGAAAACACCGGGGAGCTGTTTTTT; d_gene: TRBD2; abundance: many; v_gene: TRBV6-1; j_gene: TRBJ2-2
CDR3aa: CSVVSGAQENEQYF; CDR3nt: TGCAGCGTTGTCTCGGGGGCGCAAGAGAACGAGCAGTACTTC; d_gene: .; abundance: many; v_gene: TRBV29-1; j_gene: TRBJ2-7
CDR3aa: CSAERSGVQETQYF; CDR3nt: TGCAGCGCCGAAAGATCAGGGGTCCAAGAGACCCAGTACTTC; d_gene: .; abundance: .; v_gene: TRBV29-1; j_gene: TRBJ2-5
CDR3aa: CATSAGQGVVETQYF; CDR3nt: TGTGCCACCAGTGCCGGGCAGGGGGTGGTAGAGACCCAGTACTTC; d_gene: TRBD1; abundance: .; v_gene: TRBV24-1; j_gene: TRBJ2-5
CDR3aa: CASSEDILPSTDTQYF; CDR3nt: TGTGCCAGCAGTGAAGATATCCTCCCTAGCACAGATACGCAGTATTTT; d_gene: .; abundance: .; v_gene: TRBV6-1; j_gene: TRBJ2-3
CDR3aa: CASSPPGVGETQYF; CDR3nt: TGTGCCAGCAGCCCCCCGGGGGTTGGAGAGACCCAGTACTTC; d_gene: .; abundance: .; v_gene: TRBV9; j_gene: TRBJ2-5
CDR3aa: CASSEGQGADEQYF; CDR3nt: TGTGCCAGCAGTGAAGGACAGGGGGCTGACGAGCAGTACTTC; d_gene: TRBD1; abundance: .; v_gene: TRBV2; j_gene: TRBJ2-7
CDR3aa: CASSLPGLAGQTDTQYF; CDR3nt: TGTGCCAGCAGCCTCCCCGGACTAGCGGGACAGACAGATACGCAGTATTTT; d_gene: TRBD2; abundance: .; v_gene: TRBV27; j_gene: TRBJ2-3
CDR3aa: CASSIGMNEQFF; CDR3nt: TGCGCCAGCAGTATAGGGATGAATGAGCAGTTCTTC; d_gene: .; abundance: few; v_gene: TRBV5-1; j_gene: TRBJ2-1
CDR3aa: CSVEGVEGNYNEQYF; CDR3nt: TGCAGCGTCGAGGGGGTCGAAGGGAATTATAACGAGCAGTACTTC; d_gene: .; abundance: few; v_gene: TRBV29-1; j_gene: TRBJ2-7
CDR3aa: CASSPWTGFSNQPQHF; CDR3nt: TGTGCCAGCAGTCCATGGACAGGTTTCAGCAATCAGCCCCAGCATTTT; d_gene: TRBD1; abundance: few; v_gene: TRBV27; j_gene: TRBJ1-5
CDR3aa: CASSLPAGGLYEQYF; CDR3nt: TGTGCCAGCAGCTTACCGGCGGGAGGCCTCTACGAGCAGTACTTC; d_gene: TRBD2; abundance: many; v_gene: TRBV7-6; j_gene: TRBJ2-7
CDR3aa: CASCSGGAEQYF; CDR3nt: TGTGCCAGCTGCTCCGGGGGAGCCGAGCAGTACTTC; d_gene: .; abundance: .; v_gene: TRBV18; j_gene: TRBJ2-7
CDR3aa: CASSPDIIPQPQHF; CDR3nt: TGTGCCAGCAGCCCGGATATCATCCCTCAGCCCCAGCATTTT; d_gene: .; abundance: many; v_gene: TRBV7-8; j_gene: TRBJ1-5
CDR3aa: CASSLASGGTYEQYF; CDR3nt: TGTGCCAGCAGCTTAGCCAGCGGTGGCACCTACGAGCAGTACTTC; d_gene: .; abundance: few; v_gene: TRBV11-2; j_gene: TRBJ2-7
CDR3aa: CASSSDLERESQPQHF; CDR3nt: TGTGCCAGTAGTTCCGATTTGGAGCGCGAGAGTCAGCCCCAGCATTTT; d_gene: .; abundance: few; v_gene: TRBV19; j_gene: TRBJ1-5
CDR3aa: CASRGWELFF; CDR3nt: TGTGCCAGCAGGGGTTGGGAACTGTTTTTT; d_gene: .; abundance: many; v_gene: TRBV6-1; j_gene: TRBJ1-4
CDR3aa: CASKGGGYYGYTF; CDR3nt: TGTGCCAGCAAGGGAGGCGGATACTATGGCTACACCTTC; d_gene: .; abundance: .; v_gene: TRBV14; j_gene: TRBJ1-2
CDR3aa: CATRQILTPYNEQFF; CDR3nt: TGTGCCACCAGACAGATCCTGACTCCGTACAATGAGCAGTTCTTC; d_gene: .; abundance: many; v_gene: TRBV12-3/TRBV12-4; j_gene: TRBJ2-1
CDR3aa: CASSHPGAGETQYF; CDR3nt: TGCGCCAGCAGCCATCCGGGGGCCGGGGAGACCCAGTACTTC; d_gene: .; abundance: .; v_gene: TRBV4-1; j_gene: TRBJ2-5
CDR3aa: CASSVSGQGSSYEQYF; CDR3nt: TGTGCCAGCAGTGTTTCGGGACAGGGGAGCTCCTACGAGCAGTACTTC; d_gene: TRBD1; abundance: few; v_gene: TRBV27; j_gene: TRBJ2-7
CDR3aa: CASSSGPYRGEVTEAFF; CDR3nt: TGTGCCAGCAGTTCCGGACCTTACAGGGGAGAGGTCACTGAAGCTTTCTTT; d_gene: TRBD1; abundance: few; v_gene: TRBV7-3; j_gene: TRBJ1-1
CDR3aa: CASSLNQGGTEAFF; CDR3nt: TGTGCCAGCAGTTTGAATCAGGGAGGGACTGAAGCTTTCTTT; d_gene: .; abundance: few; v_gene: TRBV27; j_gene: TRBJ1-1
CDR3aa: CASILTGRDYTF; CDR3nt: TGTGCCAGCATATTGACAGGGAGGGACTACACCTTC; d_gene: TRBD1; abundance: many; v_gene: TRBV6-1; j_gene: TRBJ1-2
CDR3aa: CASRQGARNQPQHF; CDR3nt: TGTGCCAGCCGCCAAGGGGCCCGCAATCAGCCCCAGCATTTT; d_gene: .; abundance: .; v_gene: TRBV9; j_gene: TRBJ1-5
CDR3aa: CATSDSRGDRGYEQYF; CDR3nt: TGTGCCACCAGTGATTCCAGGGGCGACAGGGGCTACGAGCAGTACTTC; d_gene: TRBD1; abundance: .; v_gene: TRBV24-1; j_gene: TRBJ2-7
CDR3aa: CASSPSSGRKNTEAFF; CDR3nt: TGTGCCAGCTCACCGTCCTCAGGGCGGAAAAACACTGAAGCTTTCTTT; d_gene: .; abundance: many; v_gene: TRBV18; j_gene: TRBJ1-1
CDR3aa: CSDLTSSYNEQFF; CDR3nt: TGCAGCGACTTGACTAGCTCCTACAATGAGCAGTTCTTC; d_gene: .; abundance: few; v_gene: TRBV29-1; j_gene: TRBJ2-1
CDR3aa: CAITLGRMNNEQFF; CDR3nt: TGTGCCATCACCTTAGGACGGATGAACAATGAGCAGTTCTTC; d_gene: .; abundance: many; v_gene: TRBV10-3; j_gene: TRBJ2-1
CDR3aa: CASSPPDRPFVETQYF; CDR3nt: TGTGCCAGCAGCCCCCCCGATCGCCCATTTGTGGAGACCCAGTACTTC; d_gene: .; abundance: .; v_gene: TRBV7-9; j_gene: TRBJ2-5
CDR3aa: CASSLGQGGVEAFF; CDR3nt: TGTGCCAGCAGTTTAGGACAGGGAGGGGTTGAAGCTTTCTTT; d_gene: TRBD1; abundance: many; v_gene: TRBV12-3/TRBV12-4; j_gene: TRBJ1-1
CDR3aa: CASSGSLDRPTLTESYNEQFF; CDR3nt: TGCGCCAGCAGTGGGTCCCTGGACAGGCCTACTCTCACGGAGTCCTACAATGAGCAGTTCTTC; d_gene: TRBD1; abundance: once; v_gene: TRBV5-1; j_gene: TRBJ2-1
CDR3aa: CASGTSGGYEQYF; CDR3nt: TGTGCCAGTGGGACTAGCGGGGGTTACGAGCAGTACTTC; d_gene: TRBD2; abundance: once; v_gene: TRBV27; j_gene: TRBJ2-7
CDR3aa: CASRDRDFSPGLDSTDTQYF; CDR3nt: TGTGCCAGCAGAGACCGGGACTTCTCCCCAGGATTGGATAGCACAGATACGCAGTATTTT; d_gene: .; abundance: many; v_gene: TRBV27; j_gene: TRBJ2-3
CDR3aa: CASSEDSWRAEQYF; CDR3nt: TGTGCCAGCAGTGAGGACAGCTGGCGGGCCGAGCAGTACTTC; d_gene: .; abundance: few; v_gene: TRBV2; j_gene: TRBJ2-7
CDR3aa: CACSPSNEQFF; CDR3nt: TGTGCGTGCAGCCCCAGTAATGAGCAGTTCTTC; d_gene: .; abundance: .; v_gene: TRBV7-3; j_gene: TRBJ2-1
CDR3aa: CASSERGGPADTQYF; CDR3nt: TGTGCCAGCAGCGAGCGGGGGGGCCCCGCAGATACGCAGTATTTT; d_gene: TRBD2; abundance: .; v_gene: TRBV3-1; j_gene: TRBJ2-3
CDR3aa: CSVASYSNQPQHF; CDR3nt: TGCAGCGTTGCCTCATATAGCAATCAGCCCCAGCATTTT; d_gene: .; abundance: few; v_gene: TRBV29-1; j_gene: TRBJ1-5
CDR3aa: CASSYTASGGYTF; CDR3nt: TGTGCCAGCAGTTACACAGCGTCGGGCGGCTACACCTTC; d_gene: .; abundance: many; v_gene: TRBV6-5; j_gene: TRBJ1-2
CDR3aa: CASSIGTSYEQYF; CDR3nt: TGTGCCAGCAGCATAGGGACTTCATACGAGCAGTACTTC; d_gene: .; abundance: many; v_gene: TRBV19; j_gene: TRBJ2-7
CDR3aa: CASRWSGSNTGELFF; CDR3nt: TGTGCCAGCAGGTGGAGCGGGTCGAACACCGGGGAGCTGTTTTTT; d_gene: .; abundance: many; v_gene: TRBV12-3/TRBV12-4; j_gene: TRBJ2-2
CDR3aa: CASSFRDRALGELFF; CDR3nt: TGTGCCAGCAGTTTCAGAGACAGGGCACTCGGGGAGCTGTTTTTT; d_gene: TRBD1; abundance: few; v_gene: TRBV12-3/TRBV12-4; j_gene: TRBJ2-2
CDR3aa: CASSPGEGYSNQPQHF; CDR3nt: TGTGCCAGCAGCCCGGGGGAGGGGTATAGCAATCAGCCCCAGCATTTT; d_gene: .; abundance: many; v_gene: TRBV7-6; j_gene: TRBJ1-5
CDR3aa: CSARLYQGQGASGELFF; CDR3nt: TGCAGTGCTAGACTGTACCAGGGACAGGGGGCTAGCGGGGAGCTGTTTTTT; d_gene: TRBD1; abundance: few; v_gene: TRBV20-1; j_gene: TRBJ2-2
CDR3aa: CAWSELGTSGSEQFF; CDR3nt: TGTGCCTGGAGTGAATTAGGGACTAGCGGGTCTGAGCAGTTCTTC; d_gene: TRBD2; abundance: few; v_gene: TRBV30; j_gene: TRBJ2-1
CDR3aa: CASSFFPGPFNQPQHF; CDR3nt: TGTGCCAGCAGTTTTTTCCCCGGGCCGTTCAATCAGCCCCAGCATTTT; d_gene: .; abundance: many; v_gene: TRBV12-3/TRBV12-4; j_gene: TRBJ1-5
CDR3aa: CASSGRLGYEQYF; CDR3nt: TGTGCCAGCAGCGGAAGACTAGGTTACGAGCAGTACTTC; d_gene: .; abundance: many; v_gene: TRBV12-3/TRBV12-4; j_gene: TRBJ2-7
CDR3aa: CASSRPGTGGDGPQHF; CDR3nt: TGTGCCAGCAGTCGCCCCGGGACAGGGGGCGATGGGCCCCAGCATTTT; d_gene: TRBD1; abundance: .; v_gene: TRBV12-3/TRBV12-4; j_gene: TRBJ1-5
CDR3aa: CASSDVYNEQFF; CDR3nt: TGTGCCAGCAGTGATGTTTACAATGAGCAGTTCTTC; d_gene: .; abundance: few; v_gene: TRBV6-1; j_gene: TRBJ2-1
CDR3aa: CAISEEASYEQYF; CDR3nt: TGTGCCATCAGTGAGGAGGCGTCCTACGAGCAGTACTTC; d_gene: .; abundance: many; v_gene: TRBV10-3; j_gene: TRBJ2-7
CDR3aa: CASSLSGVNTGELFF; CDR3nt: TGTGCCAGCAGCCTTAGCGGGGTGAACACCGGGGAGCTGTTTTTT; d_gene: TRBD2; abundance: few; v_gene: TRBV3-1; j_gene: TRBJ2-2
CDR3aa: CASSLDRRPQAFF; CDR3nt: TGTGCCAGCAGCTTGGACAGGAGGCCCCAAGCTTTCTTT; d_gene: TRBD1; abundance: many; v_gene: TRBV7-9; j_gene: TRBJ1-1
CDR3aa: CASSQGALTITDTQYF; CDR3nt: TGCGCCAGCAGCCAAGGGGCCCTGACAATCACAGATACGCAGTATTTT; d_gene: .; abundance: many; v_gene: TRBV4-1; j_gene: TRBJ2-3
CDR3aa: CASSPPEGGIYGYTF; CDR3nt: TGTGCCAGCAGCCCGCCCGAGGGGGGGATCTATGGCTACACCTTC; d_gene: .; abundance: .; v_gene: TRBV9; j_gene: TRBJ1-2
CDR3aa: CAPNGRGKRTNEKLFF; CDR3nt: TGCGCCCCCAACGGCAGGGGAAAAAGAACTAATGAAAAACTGTTTTTT; d_gene: .; abundance: few; v_gene: TRBV10-3; j_gene: TRBJ1-4